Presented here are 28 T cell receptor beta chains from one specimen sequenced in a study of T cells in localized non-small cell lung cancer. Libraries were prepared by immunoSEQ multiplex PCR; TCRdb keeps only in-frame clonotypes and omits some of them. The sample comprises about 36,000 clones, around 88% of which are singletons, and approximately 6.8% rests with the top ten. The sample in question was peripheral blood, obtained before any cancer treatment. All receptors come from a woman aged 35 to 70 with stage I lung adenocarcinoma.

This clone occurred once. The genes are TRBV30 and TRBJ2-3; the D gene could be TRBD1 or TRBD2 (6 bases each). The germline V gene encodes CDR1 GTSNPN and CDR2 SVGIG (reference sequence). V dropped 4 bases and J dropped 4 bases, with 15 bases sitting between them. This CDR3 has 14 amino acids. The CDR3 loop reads CAWKGRGQADTQYF. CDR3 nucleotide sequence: TGTGCCTGGAAGGGTCGGGGGCAGGCAGATACGCAGTATTTT. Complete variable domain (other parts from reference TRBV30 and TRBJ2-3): SQTIHQWPATLVQPVGSPLSLECTVEGTSNPNLYWYRQAAGRGLQLLFYSVGIGQISSEVPQNLSASRPQDRQFILSSKKLLLSDSGFYLCAWKGRGQADTQYFGPGTRLTVL.

CDR3 residues: CASRGGLNTEAFF. Written as DNA, the CDR3 is TGTGCCAGTCGGGGGGGATTGAACACTGAAGCTTTCTTT. The chain employs TRBV19 and TRBJ1-1; D is perhaps TRBD1 (5 bases). The V gene lost 8 bases and the J gene lost 0 bases, with 10 bases spanning the gap. CDR1 is LNHDA, CDR2 SQIVND, per germline (reference sequence). The CDR3 has 13 amino acids.

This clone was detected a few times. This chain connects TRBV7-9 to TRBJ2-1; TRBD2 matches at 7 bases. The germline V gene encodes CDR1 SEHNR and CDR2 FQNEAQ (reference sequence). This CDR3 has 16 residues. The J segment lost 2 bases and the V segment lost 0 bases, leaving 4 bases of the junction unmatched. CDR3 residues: CASSLALSGAYNEQFF. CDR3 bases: TGTGCCAGCAGCTTAGCGCTGAGCGGGGCCTACAATGAGCAGTTCTTC. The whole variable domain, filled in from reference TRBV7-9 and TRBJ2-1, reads DTGVSQNPRHKITKRGQNVTFRCDPISEHNRLYWYRQTLGQGPEFLTYFQNEAQLEKSRLLSDRFSAERPKGSFSTLEIQRTEQGDSAMYLCASSLALSGAYNEQFFGPGTRLTVL.

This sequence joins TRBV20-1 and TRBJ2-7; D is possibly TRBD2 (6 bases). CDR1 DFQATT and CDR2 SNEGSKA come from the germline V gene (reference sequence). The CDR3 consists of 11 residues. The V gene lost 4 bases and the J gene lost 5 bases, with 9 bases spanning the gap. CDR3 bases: TGCAGTGCTACTAGCGTACACGAGCAGTACTTC. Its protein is CSATSVHEQYF.

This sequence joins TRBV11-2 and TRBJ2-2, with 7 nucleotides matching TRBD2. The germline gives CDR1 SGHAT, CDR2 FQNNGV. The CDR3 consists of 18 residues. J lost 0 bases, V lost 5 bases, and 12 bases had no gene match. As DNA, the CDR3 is TGTGCCAGCAGCCAGTGGCCGGGGGGAACCCCGAACACCGGGGAGCTGTTTTTT. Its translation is CASSQWPGGTPNTGELFF.

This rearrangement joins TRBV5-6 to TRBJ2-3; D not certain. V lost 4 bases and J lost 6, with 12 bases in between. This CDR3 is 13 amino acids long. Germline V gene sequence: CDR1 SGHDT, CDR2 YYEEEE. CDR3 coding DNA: TGTGCCAGCAGCCCCATTCTCGGGGATACGCAGTATTTT. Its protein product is CASSPILGDTQYF.

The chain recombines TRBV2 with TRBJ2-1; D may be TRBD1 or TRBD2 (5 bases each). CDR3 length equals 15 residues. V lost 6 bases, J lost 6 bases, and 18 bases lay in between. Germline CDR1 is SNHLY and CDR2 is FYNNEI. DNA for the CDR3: TGTGCCAGCAGCCGCCAGGGTGCGGGCGGCAATGAGCAGTTCTTC. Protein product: CASSRQGAGGNEQFF.

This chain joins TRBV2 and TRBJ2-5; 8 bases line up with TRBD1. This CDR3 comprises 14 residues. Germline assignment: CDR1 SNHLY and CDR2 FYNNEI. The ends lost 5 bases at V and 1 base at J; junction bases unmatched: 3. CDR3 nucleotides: TGTGCCAGCAGTCAGGACAGGGCCCAAGAGACCCAGTACTTC. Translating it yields CASSQDRAQETQYF.

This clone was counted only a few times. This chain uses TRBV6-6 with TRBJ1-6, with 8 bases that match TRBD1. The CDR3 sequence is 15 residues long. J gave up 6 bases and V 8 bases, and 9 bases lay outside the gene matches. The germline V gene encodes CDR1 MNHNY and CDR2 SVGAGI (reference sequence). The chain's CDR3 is CASDRGGGRNSPLHF. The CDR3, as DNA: TGTGCCAGCGACAGGGGCGGGGGCCGTAATTCACCCCTCCACTTT.

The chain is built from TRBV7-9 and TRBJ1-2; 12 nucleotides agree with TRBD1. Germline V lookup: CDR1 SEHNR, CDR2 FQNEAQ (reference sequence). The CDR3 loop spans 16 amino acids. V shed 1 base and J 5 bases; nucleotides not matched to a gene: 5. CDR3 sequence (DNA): TGTGCCAGCAGCTTAGAGGGACAGGGGGCGCGGTATGGCTACACCTTC. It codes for CASSLEGQGARYGYTF.

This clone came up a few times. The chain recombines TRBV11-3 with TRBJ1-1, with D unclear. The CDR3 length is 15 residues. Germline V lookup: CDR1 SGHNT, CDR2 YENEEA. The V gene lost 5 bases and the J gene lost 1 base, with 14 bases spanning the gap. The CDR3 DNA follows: TGTGCCAGCAGCGGGCGACGGGCAGGGAACACTGAAGCTTTCTTT. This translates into CASSGRRAGNTEAFF.

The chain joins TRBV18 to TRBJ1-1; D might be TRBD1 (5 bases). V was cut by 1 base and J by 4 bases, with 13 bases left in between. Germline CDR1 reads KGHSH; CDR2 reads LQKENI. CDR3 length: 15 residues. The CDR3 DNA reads TGTGCCAGCTCACCACGAGCCCCGGGGCCCACTGAAGCTTTCTTT. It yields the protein CASSPRAPGPTEAFF.

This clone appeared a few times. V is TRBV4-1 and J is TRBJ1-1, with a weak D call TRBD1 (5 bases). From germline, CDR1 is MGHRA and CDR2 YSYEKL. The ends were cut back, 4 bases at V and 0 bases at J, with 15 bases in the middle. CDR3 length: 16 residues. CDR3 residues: CASSPIGRQLNTEAFF. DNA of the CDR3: TGCGCCAGCAGCCCGATAGGACGACAGTTGAACACTGAAGCTTTCTTT.

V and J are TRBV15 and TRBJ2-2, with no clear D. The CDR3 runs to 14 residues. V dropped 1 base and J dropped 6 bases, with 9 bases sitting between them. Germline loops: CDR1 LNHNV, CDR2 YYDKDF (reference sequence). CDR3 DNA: TGTGCCACCAGCAGAGTTCGTCGAGCCGGGGAGCTGTTTTTT. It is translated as CATSRVRRAGELFF. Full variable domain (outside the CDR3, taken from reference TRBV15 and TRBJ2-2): DAMVIQNPRYQVTQFGKPVTLSCSQTLNHNVMYWYQQKSSQAPKLLFHYYDKDFNNEADTPDNFQSRRPNTSFCFLDIRSPGLGDTAMYLCATSRVRRAGELFFGEGSRLTVL.

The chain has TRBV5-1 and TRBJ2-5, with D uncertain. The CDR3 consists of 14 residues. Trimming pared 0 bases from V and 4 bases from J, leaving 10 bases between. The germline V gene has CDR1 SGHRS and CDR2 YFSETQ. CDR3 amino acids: CASSLEPWRETQYF. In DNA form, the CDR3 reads TGCGCCAGCAGCTTGGAGCCCTGGAGAGAGACCCAGTACTTC.

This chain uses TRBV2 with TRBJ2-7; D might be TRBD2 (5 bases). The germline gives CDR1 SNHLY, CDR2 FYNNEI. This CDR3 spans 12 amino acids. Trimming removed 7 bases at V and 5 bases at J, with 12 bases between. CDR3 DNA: TGTGCCAGCACGCTAGCCGGCGACGAGCAGTACTTC. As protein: CASTLAGDEQYF.

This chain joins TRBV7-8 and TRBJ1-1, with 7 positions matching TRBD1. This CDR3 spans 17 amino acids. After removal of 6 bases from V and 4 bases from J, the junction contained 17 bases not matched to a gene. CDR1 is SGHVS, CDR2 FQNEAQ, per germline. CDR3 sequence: CASRPKRRTGLGTEAFF. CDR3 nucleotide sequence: TGTGCCAGCAGACCAAAACGGCGGACAGGTCTGGGCACTGAAGCTTTCTTT.

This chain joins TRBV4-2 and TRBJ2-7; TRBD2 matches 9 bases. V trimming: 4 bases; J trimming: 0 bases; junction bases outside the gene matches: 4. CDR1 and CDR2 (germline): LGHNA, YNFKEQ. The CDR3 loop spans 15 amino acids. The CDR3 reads CASSLRGGSSYEQYF. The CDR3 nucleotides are TGTGCCAGCAGCCTGCGGGGGGGGAGCTCCTACGAGCAGTACTTC.

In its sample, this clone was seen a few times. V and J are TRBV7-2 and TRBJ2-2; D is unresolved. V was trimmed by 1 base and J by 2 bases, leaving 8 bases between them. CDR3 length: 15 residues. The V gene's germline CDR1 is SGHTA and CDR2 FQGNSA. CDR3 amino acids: CASSLGAANTGELFF. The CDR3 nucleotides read TGTGCCAGCAGCTTAGGAGCAGCTAACACCGGGGAGCTGTTTTTT.

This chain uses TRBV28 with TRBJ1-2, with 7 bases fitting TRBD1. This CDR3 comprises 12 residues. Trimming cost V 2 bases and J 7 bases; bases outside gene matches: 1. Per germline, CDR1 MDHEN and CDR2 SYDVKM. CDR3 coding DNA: TGTGCCAGCAGTTTACCAGGGGGTGGCTACACCTTC. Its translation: CASSLPGGGYTF.

CDR3 nucleotides: TGCGCCAGCAGCTTCTCACCCCCTGGACTAGGTGACGGAGCTGAGCAGTTCTTC. Protein sequence: CASSFSPPGLGDGAEQFF. V usage is TRBV5-1 and J usage is TRBJ2-1; 7 nucleotides line up with TRBD2. The CDR3 is 18 residues long. Per germline, CDR1 SGHRS and CDR2 YFSETQ. Trimming at V came to 2 bases and at J to 9 bases, leaving 20 bases not matched to a gene.

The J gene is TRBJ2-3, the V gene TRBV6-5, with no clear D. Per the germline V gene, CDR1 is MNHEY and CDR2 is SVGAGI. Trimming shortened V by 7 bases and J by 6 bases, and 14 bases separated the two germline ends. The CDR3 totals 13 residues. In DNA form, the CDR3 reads TGTGCCAGCAAGGGTTCCTCGACGGATACGCAGTATTTT. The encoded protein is CASKGSSTDTQYF.

CDR3 sequence reads: CASSPRQGDGSPLHF. DNA for the CDR3: TGTGCCAGCTCACCTCGACAGGGGGACGGTTCACCCCTCCACTTT. This rearrangement joins TRBV18 to TRBJ1-6, with 9 bases matching TRBD1. The length of the CDR3 is 15 residues. The germline V gene has CDR1 KGHSH and CDR2 LQKENI. J was trimmed by 9 bases and V by 3 bases; bases with no gene match: 6.

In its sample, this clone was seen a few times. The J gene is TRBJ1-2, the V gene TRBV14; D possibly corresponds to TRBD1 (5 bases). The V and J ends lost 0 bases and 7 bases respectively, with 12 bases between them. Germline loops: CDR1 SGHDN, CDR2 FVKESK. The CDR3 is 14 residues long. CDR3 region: CASSQDWGGLGYTF. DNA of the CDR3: TGTGCCAGCAGCCAAGATTGGGGGGGACTTGGCTACACCTTC.

The chain's CDR3 is CASSHLGQGANTGELFF. CDR3 in DNA: TGTGCCAGCAGCCACTTAGGACAGGGGGCGAACACCGGGGAGCTGTTTTTT. The chain recombines TRBV14 with TRBJ2-2; 10 nucleotides agree with TRBD1. CDR1 and CDR2 (germline): SGHDN, FVKESK. The trim removed 3 bases at V and 0 bases at J, leaving 4 bases unmatched. This CDR3 spans 17 amino acids.

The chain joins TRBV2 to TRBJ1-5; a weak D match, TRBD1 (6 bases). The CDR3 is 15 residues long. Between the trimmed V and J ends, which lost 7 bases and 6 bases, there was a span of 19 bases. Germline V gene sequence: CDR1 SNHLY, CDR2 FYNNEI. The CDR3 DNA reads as TGTGCCAGCAAGGCAGGGACAACTGAAGGTCAGCCCCAGCATTTT. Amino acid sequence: CASKAGTTEGQPQHF.

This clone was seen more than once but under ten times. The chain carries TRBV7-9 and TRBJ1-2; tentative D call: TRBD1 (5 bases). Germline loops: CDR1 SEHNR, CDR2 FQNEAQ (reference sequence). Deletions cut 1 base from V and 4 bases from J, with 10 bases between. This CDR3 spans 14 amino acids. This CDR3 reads CASSLVGTIYGYTF. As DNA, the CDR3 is TGTGCCAGCAGCTTAGTAGGGACGATCTATGGCTACACCTTC. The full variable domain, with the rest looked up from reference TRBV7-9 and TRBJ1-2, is DTGVSQNPRHKITKRGQNVTFRCDPISEHNRLYWYRQTLGQGPEFLTYFQNEAQLEKSRLLSDRFSAERPKGSFSTLEIQRTEQGDSAMYLCASSLVGTIYGYTFGSGTRLTVV.

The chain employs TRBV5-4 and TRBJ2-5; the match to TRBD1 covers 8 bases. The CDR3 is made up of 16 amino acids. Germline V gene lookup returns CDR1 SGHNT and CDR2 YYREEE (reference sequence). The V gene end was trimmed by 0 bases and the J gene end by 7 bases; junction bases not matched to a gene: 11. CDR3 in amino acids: CASSLGRTGNKGTQYF. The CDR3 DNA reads TGTGCCAGCAGCTTGGGCCGGACAGGGAATAAGGGGACCCAGTACTTC.